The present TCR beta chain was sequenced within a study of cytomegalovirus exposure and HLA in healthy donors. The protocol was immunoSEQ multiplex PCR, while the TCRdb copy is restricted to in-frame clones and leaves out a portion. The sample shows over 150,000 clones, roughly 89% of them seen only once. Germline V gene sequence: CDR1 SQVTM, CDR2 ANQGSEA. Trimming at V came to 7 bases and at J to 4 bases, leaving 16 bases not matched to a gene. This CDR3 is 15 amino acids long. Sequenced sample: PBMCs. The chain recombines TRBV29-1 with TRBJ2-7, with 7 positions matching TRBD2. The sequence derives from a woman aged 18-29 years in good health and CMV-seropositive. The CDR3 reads CSARAGEWWVYEQYF. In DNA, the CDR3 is TGCAGCGCCCGCGCGGGGGAGTGGTGGGTTTACGAGCAGTACTTC.